The 12 T cell receptor beta chains given below trace back to one sample, sequenced in a study of regulatory T cells in long-lasting Graves disease listed by TCRdb under 2021. Libraries came from multiplex PCR. Sequencing was performed on an Illumina HiSeq 4000. TCR beta libraries were built with iRepertoire HTBI primers and Arm-PCR amplification of CDR3 regions. TCRdb reprocessed the public reads (quality trimming at Q25 with fastp, clone calling with MiXCR) and kept in-frame beta chains. Each entry merges the rows of one CDR3 protein and shows their most common DNA and genes. In all, the sample holds approximately 540,000 distinct CDR3 sequences, and around 13% of those were seen once. Jointly, the top ten make up approximately 9% of the sample. In the paper's terms, the time point label means: newly diagnosed GD, antithyroid drugs for less than 3 months. For both TCR sequencing and RNA sequencing, RNA was extracted from PBMCs in TRIzol.

These sequences were also reported in another study, on T cells in Graves' hyperthyroidism and ophthalmopathy.

The sample in question was peripheral blood mononuclear cells (PBMCs), obtained at new diagnosis, from a patient treated with antithyroid drugs. Receptors originate from a woman aged 25-40 years with Graves disease. Donor details come from another sample of the same person, matched by shared clones.

This clonotype was counted at least ten times. The rearrangement links TRBV2 to TRBJ1-1; D gene ambiguous. This CDR3 contains 14 residues. Germline CDR1 reads SNHLY; CDR2 reads FYNNEI. Trimming took 4 bases from V and 4 from J, leaving 13 bases between them. CDR3 residues: CASSGNPEATEAFF. CDR3 nucleotides: TGTGCCAGCAGTGGGAACCCGGAGGCCACTGAAGCTTTCTTT.

This clonotype has only a few counts. The V call is TRBV7-2, the J call TRBJ2-7, with D perhaps matching TRBD2 (6 bases). The CDR3 contains 15 residues. V lost 6 bases and J lost 6, with 21 bases in between. In germline, CDR1 is SGHTA, CDR2 FQGNSA. The CDR3 loop is CASSPAGTLISEQYF. The CDR3, as DNA: TGTGCCAGCAGTCCCGCCGGGACTCTGATCTCCGAGCAGTACTTC.

This clonotype has a count of ten or more. The chain combines TRBV5-1 with TRBJ2-5, with D perhaps TRBD2 (6 bases). Trimming shortened V by 0 bases and J by 5 bases, and 17 bases separated the two germline ends. This CDR3 contains 16 residues. Germline V gene lookup returns CDR1 SGHRS and CDR2 YFSETQ. In nucleotides, the CDR3 is TGCGCCAGCAGCTTGGGACGACTGGCGGCGGGGGAGACCCAGTACTTC. Amino acids: CASSLGRLAAGETQYF.

At least ten counts were recorded for this clonotype. The V call is TRBV20-1, the J call TRBJ2-7, with 7 bases identical to TRBD2. The CDR3 is 14 amino acids. Germline CDR1 is DFQATT and CDR2 is SNEGSKA (reference sequence). After removal of 3 bases from V and 0 bases from J, the junction contained 5 bases not matched to a gene. The CDR3 protein is CSASPSGLSYEQYF. CDR3 bases: TGCAGTGCTAGCCCTAGCGGCCTCTCCTACGAGCAGTACTTC.

This clonotype was picked up many times. The chain employs TRBV9 and TRBJ2-2, with 12 bases matching TRBD2. Germline CDR1 SGDLS, CDR2 YYNGEE. CDR3 size: 16 residues. J was trimmed by 3 bases and V by 1 base; bases with no gene match: 1. CDR3 sequence: CASSVRLAGDTGELFF. CDR3 nucleotides: TGTGCCAGCAGCGTACGACTAGCGGGAGACACCGGGGAGCTGTTTTTT.

The V gene is TRBV29-1, the J gene TRBJ2-1; 9 nucleotides match TRBD2. This CDR3 has 13 residues. J was trimmed by 8 bases and V by 4 bases; bases with no gene match: 6. Germline CDR1 SQVTM, CDR2 ANQGSEA. The CDR3 DNA is TGCAGCGTTGGGCGGGAGGGCCGGGATGAGCAGTTCTTC. Protein: CSVGREGRDEQFF.

This clonotype was picked up a small number of times. The chain has TRBV7-8 and TRBJ2-2; perhaps TRBD1 as D (5 bases). V was shortened by 1 base and J by 2 bases, with 14 bases between the two germline ends. The CDR3 covers 17 residues. In germline, CDR1 is SGHVS, CDR2 FQNEAQ. CDR3 sequence: CASSLGSIGANTGELFF. Here the CDR3 DNA reads TGTGCCAGCAGCTTAGGTTCGATAGGGGCAAACACCGGGGAGCTGTTTTTT.

In the case of this clonotype: This clone may be a read error of a much larger clone one base away. The chain joins TRBV6-2 or TRBV6-3 to TRBJ1-5; 7 nucleotides agree with TRBD1. The CDR3 runs 18 residues. Germline-derived CDR1 and CDR2 are MNHEY and SVGEGT. CDR3 region: CASSYSRNGAAGGQPQDF. The DNA for the CDR3 is TGTGCCAGCAGTTACTCACGAAACGGGGCGGCAGGGGGTCAGCCCCAGGATTTT.

Many counts were recorded for this clonotype. The gene calls are TRBV7-7 and TRBJ2-3; TRBD2 agrees at 12 bases. Unmatched junction bases numbered 7, after V lost 4 bases and J lost 8 bases. The CDR3 has 15 residues. Germline CDR1 SSHAT, CDR2 FNYEAQ (reference sequence). The DNA for the CDR3 is TGTGCCAGCAGCTCTGGGACTAGCGGGCTCTCTACGCAGTATTTT. Protein product: CASSSGTSGLSTQYF.

This clonotype has ten or more counts. The chain carries TRBV12-3 or TRBV12-4 and TRBJ2-7; D not resolved. The V end lost 2 bases, the J end lost 6 bases, and 14 bases lay between the germline ends. CDR3 length: 14 amino acids. This chain's CDR3 is CASSLLSGTSEQYF. CDR3 nucleotide sequence: TGTGCCAGCAGTTTACTGAGTGGTACAAGCGAGCAGTACTTC.

This clonotype came up a few times. V and J are TRBV3-1 and TRBJ2-7, with 8 positions matching TRBD2. CDR1 and CDR2 (germline): LGHDT, YNNKEL (reference sequence). Trimming removed 3 bases from V and 2 bases from J; junction bases left unmatched: 6. This CDR3 region has 15 residues. The CDR3 DNA reads TGTGCCAGCAGCCACCCGGGGGGGGGGCCCTACGAGCAGTACTTC. Its translation: CASSHPGGGPYEQYF.

At least ten counts were recorded for this clonotype. V usage is TRBV7-9 and J usage is TRBJ2-3; D is perhaps TRBD1 (5 bases). CDR3 size: 14 residues. Germline V gene lookup returns CDR1 SEHNR and CDR2 FQNEAQ (reference sequence). V lost 5 bases, J lost 6 bases, and 15 bases lay in between. CDR3 sequence (DNA): TGTGCCAGCAGCCTTGTACCTGACAGCGATACGCAGTATTTT. Translated, it gives CASSLVPDSDTQYF.